The 30 T cell receptor beta chains presented below share a single source sample, sequenced in a study of cytomegalovirus exposure and HLA in healthy donors. Use of 60 Vbeta and 13 Jbeta primers characterized the PCR. The protocol was immunoSEQ multiplex PCR, while the TCRdb copy is restricted to in-frame clones and leaves out a portion. This table holds around 80,000 clones, 74% found once. The material sequenced was PBMCs. The receptor set was obtained from a man between 35 and 55 years old in good health and CMV-seropositive.

This clone was detected a few times. This rearrangement joins TRBV7-2 to TRBJ1-2, with D possibly matching TRBD1 (5 bases). The germline V and J ends were trimmed by 5 bases and 6 bases, with 10 bases remaining between them. The CDR3 spans 12 residues. CDR1 is SGHTA, CDR2 FQGNSA, per germline. CDR3 sequence: CASSKGRNGYTF. The CDR3 DNA reads as TGTGCCAGCAGCAAGGGGCGGAATGGCTACACCTTC.

The CDR3 DNA sequence: TGTGCCAGCAGCGGGGGGGTAAAGCAGTTCTTC. It translates to CASSGGVKQFF. V gene TRBV7-9 combines with J gene TRBJ2-1; 7 bases are shared with TRBD2. J lost 11 bases, V lost 5 bases, and 3 bases had no gene match. This CDR3 contains 11 residues. Germline loops: CDR1 SEHNR, CDR2 FQNEAQ (reference sequence).

The chain couples TRBV5-4 to TRBJ1-1; D unresolved. The length of the CDR3 is 15 residues. The V gene's germline CDR1 is SGHNT and CDR2 YYREEE (reference sequence). V lost 1 base and J 0 bases, leaving 10 bases between the germline ends. The CDR3 protein is CASSLNPGMNTEAFF. The CDR3 bases are TGTGCCAGCAGCTTGAATCCGGGGATGAACACTGAAGCTTTCTTT.

V usage is TRBV10-2 and J usage is TRBJ2-5, with D possibly being TRBD2 (5 bases). Trimming stripped 3 bases from V and 5 bases from J, with 10 bases between. The CDR3 has 13 amino acids. The germline V gene encodes CDR1 WSHSY and CDR2 SAAADI. The CDR3 sequence is CASSDREGETQYF. The CDR3 coding sequence is TGCGCCAGCAGTGATCGGGAAGGGGAGACCCAGTACTTC.

This clone was seen a handful of times. The chain links TRBV7-9 to TRBJ2-2; possibly TRBD1 for D (5 bases). V was shortened by 10 bases and J by 0 bases, with 18 bases between the two germline ends. CDR3 size: 16 residues. From germline, CDR1 is SEHNR and CDR2 FQNEAQ (reference sequence). The CDR3 sequence: CAIRRGFLTNTGELFF. DNA for the CDR3: TGTGCCATTCGAAGGGGATTTTTAACGAACACCGGGGAGCTGTTTTTT.

The V call is TRBV4-1, the J call TRBJ2-2; weak D call: TRBD1 (5 bases). This CDR3 has 15 amino acids. Germline lookup yields CDR1 MGHRA and CDR2 YSYEKL. Trimming stripped 0 bases from V and 3 bases from J, with 8 bases between. This CDR3 is CASSQEVGHTGELFF. CDR3 nucleotide sequence: TGCGCCAGCAGCCAAGAAGTGGGGCACACCGGGGAGCTGTTTTTT.

Details on this clone: This sample includes further DNA sequences coding for the same CDR3. J is TRBJ1-5 and V is TRBV19; 7 bases map to TRBD1. The CDR3 runs to 13 residues. Unmatched junction bases numbered 5, after V lost 9 bases and J lost 3 bases. In germline, CDR1 is LNHDA, CDR2 SQIVND (reference sequence). The CDR3 DNA follows: TGTGCCAGCAGAACAGGGGACAATCAGCCCCAGCATTTT. It translates to CASRTGDNQPQHF.

The V gene is TRBV11-2, the J gene TRBJ1-3; 7 nucleotides line up with TRBD1. Per the germline V gene, CDR1 is SGHAT and CDR2 is FQNNGV. The V and J ends lost 2 bases and 0 bases, in that order; junction bases with no gene match: 7. The CDR3 length is 17 residues. CDR3 sequence reads: CASSLFGTDSSGNTIYF. The CDR3 DNA reads TGTGCCAGCAGCTTATTCGGGACAGACAGCTCTGGAAACACCATATATTTT.

This chain uses TRBV28 with TRBJ2-7; 7 bases are a match to TRBD1. This CDR3 comprises 16 residues. The V and J ends lost 5 bases and 6 bases, in that order; junction bases with no gene match: 16. Germline CDR1 and CDR2: MDHEN and SYDVKM. As DNA, the CDR3 is TGTGCCAGCAGTCCGGAGGACAGGCTCAACCCGGGCGAGCAGTACTTC. Its translation: CASSPEDRLNPGEQYF.

This clone was detected a few times. Other DNA sequences in this sample translate to the same CDR3. V is TRBV28 and J is TRBJ2-6, with D tentatively TRBD2 (5 bases). The CDR3 is 14 amino acids. CDR1 is MDHEN, CDR2 SYDVKM, per germline. V was cut by 7 bases and J by 1 base, with 8 bases left in between. The CDR3 DNA is TGTGCCAGCACGAGGGATTCTGGGGCCAACGTCCTGACTTTC. The encoded protein is CASTRDSGANVLTF.

Here the CDR3 reads CASSPPDSRETQYF. The CDR3 DNA reads TGTGCCAGCTCACCCCCGGACAGTAGGGAGACCCAGTACTTC. The rearrangement links TRBV18 to TRBJ2-5; TRBD1 is a possible D gene (6 bases). Germline CDR1 KGHSH, CDR2 LQKENI. The V and J ends lost 3 bases and 5 bases respectively, with 13 bases between them. The CDR3 has 14 amino acids.

The chain recombines TRBV13 with TRBJ1-2; possible D gene TRBD1, 6 bases. The CDR3 totals 14 residues. From germline, CDR1 is PRHDT and CDR2 FYEKMQ (reference sequence). V lost 7 bases and J 5 bases, leaving 17 bases between the germline ends. The CDR3 spells CASTPRGKGYGYTF. CDR3 DNA: TGTGCCAGCACGCCGAGGGGGAAAGGGTATGGCTACACCTTC.

This CDR3 is CASSSVRGTKSYEQYF. The CDR3 region has the DNA TGTGCCAGCAGTTCGGTCCGCGGGACGAAATCCTACGAGCAGTACTTC. The J gene is TRBJ2-7, the V gene TRBV27; a weak D match, TRBD2 (6 bases). The CDR3 covers 16 residues. The germline gives CDR1 MNHEY, CDR2 SMNVEV (reference sequence). With 4 bases removed from V and 1 base from J, the gap between germline ends came to 17 bases.

The chain couples TRBV30 to TRBJ1-2; the D gene is possibly TRBD1 (5 bases). The CDR3 extends over 13 amino acids. Germline CDR1 GTSNPN, CDR2 SVGIG (reference sequence). Deletions cut 8 bases from V and 8 bases from J, with 21 bases between. This CDR3 is CALQDGSGRGYTF. In DNA form, the CDR3 reads TGTGCCCTGCAGGACGGCTCAGGGAGGGGCTACACCTTC.

V usage is TRBV30 and J usage is TRBJ1-3; D is ambiguous. Germline CDR1 and CDR2: GTSNPN and SVGIG (reference sequence). The CDR3 is made up of 13 amino acids. V was cut by 2 bases and J by 4 bases, with 9 bases left in between. The CDR3 sequence is CAWSLTGGNTIYF. CDR3 coding DNA: TGTGCCTGGAGTCTTACGGGAGGAAACACCATATATTTT.

The rearrangement links TRBV7-9 to TRBJ2-3; the D gene is possibly TRBD2 (6 bases). With 3 bases removed from V and 1 base from J, the gap between germline ends came to 8 bases. Germline CDR1 and CDR2: SEHNR and FQNEAQ (reference sequence). The CDR3 is 14 amino acids. This CDR3 is CASSFERGTDTQYF. The CDR3 nucleotides are TGTGCCAGCAGCTTCGAGCGGGGCACAGATACGCAGTATTTT. Full variable domain (missing parts from reference TRBV7-9 and TRBJ2-3): DTGVSQNPRHKITKRGQNVTFRCDPISEHNRLYWYRQTLGQGPEFLTYFQNEAQLEKSRLLSDRFSAERPKGSFSTLEIQRTEQGDSAMYLCASSFERGTDTQYFGPGTRLTVL.

The chain employs TRBV6-5 and TRBJ2-2, with 9 bases matching TRBD2. The junction had 6 bases not matched to a gene; V was cut back by 8 bases and J by 2 bases. The CDR3 runs 15 residues. CDR1 and CDR2 (germline): MNHEY, SVGAGI. For the CDR3, the DNA is TGTGCCAGCCGGGGTAGCGGGGGAAACACCGGGGAGCTGTTTTTT. Encoded protein: CASRGSGGNTGELFF.

This clone was counted a few times. The chain employs TRBV10-1 and TRBJ2-1; TRBD2 is a possible D gene (6 bases). The CDR3 is 13 amino acids. V was trimmed by 5 bases and J by 10 bases, leaving 15 bases between them. The germline V gene encodes CDR1 WNHNN and CDR2 SYGVQD (reference sequence). The CDR3 nucleotides read TGCGCCAGCAGTTCGGGGGTCTACCCGGAGCAGTTCTTC. Translation: CASSSGVYPEQFF.

A few counts support this clone. This chain joins TRBV29-1 and TRBJ2-1; TRBD2 agrees at 12 bases. Per germline, CDR1 SQVTM and CDR2 ANQGSEA. J lost 7 bases, V lost 6 bases, and 7 bases had no gene match. CDR3 size: 14 residues. CDR3 coding DNA: TGCAGCGTGCGACGACTAGCGGGAGTTAATGAGCAGTTCTTC. Amino acids: CSVRRLAGVNEQFF.

This clone was counted a single time. The chain recombines TRBV6-6 with TRBJ1-2; D might be TRBD1 (5 bases). The V gene lost 3 bases and the J gene lost 6 bases, with 14 bases spanning the gap. Germline values: CDR1 MNHNY, CDR2 SVGAGI (reference sequence). The CDR3 totals 14 residues. CDR3 region: CASSYRALQDGYTF. In nucleotides, the CDR3 is TGTGCCAGCAGTTATAGGGCCCTACAGGATGGCTACACCTTC.

The chain employs TRBV12-5 and TRBJ1-1; weak D call: TRBD1 (6 bases). V lost 7 bases and J 1 base, leaving 16 bases between the germline ends. This CDR3 comprises 15 residues. CDR1 LGHNT and CDR2 FRNRAP come from the germline V gene. The CDR3 sequence is CASVQSGTQNTEAFF. The CDR3 DNA follows: TGTGCTAGTGTTCAATCCGGGACACAGAACACTGAAGCTTTCTTT.

The chain joins TRBV5-1 to TRBJ2-2; 8 nucleotides match TRBD1. The CDR3 runs 17 residues. Trimming removed 0 bases from V and 4 bases from J; junction bases left unmatched: 8. CDR1 SGHRS and CDR2 YFSETQ come from the germline V gene. The DNA of the CDR3 is TGCGCCAGCAGCTTGGAGCCGCAGGGGGCTAGCACCGGGGAGCTGTTTTTT. Its translation: CASSLEPQGASTGELFF.

V gene TRBV19 combines with J gene TRBJ2-6; D perhaps matches TRBD2 (5 bases). Germline V CDR1 and CDR2: LNHDA, SQIVND (reference sequence). V lost 7 bases and J lost 2, with 12 bases in between. This CDR3 region has 15 residues. As DNA, the CDR3 is TGTGCCAGTATTGGGAGTTACCCTGGGGCCAACGTCCTGACTTTC. This translates into CASIGSYPGANVLTF.

The CDR3 here is CASSDALGPNQPQHF. The CDR3 DNA reads as TGTGCCAGCAGCGATGCCCTTGGCCCCAATCAGCCCCAGCATTTT. The chain joins TRBV5-5 to TRBJ1-5; D ambiguous. The CDR3 covers 15 residues. V was trimmed by 4 bases and J by 3 bases, leaving 14 bases between them. The V gene's germline CDR1 is SGHKS and CDR2 YYEKEE (reference sequence).

CDR3 amino acids: CASSLWTGGTEAFF. The CDR3 DNA reads as TGTGCCAGCAGTTTATGGACAGGAGGCACTGAAGCTTTCTTT. This chain joins TRBV28 and TRBJ1-1; possible D gene TRBD1, 6 bases. V lost 0 bases and J 4 bases, leaving 9 bases between the germline ends. The germline CDR1 and CDR2 sequences are MDHEN and SYDVKM. The CDR3 totals 14 residues.

The V call is TRBV7-9, the J call TRBJ1-2, with TRBD1 matching over 8 bases. V lost 5 bases, J lost 8 bases, and 7 bases stayed unmatched. The CDR3 consists of 13 residues. Germline loops: CDR1 SEHNR, CDR2 FQNEAQ (reference sequence). Here the CDR3 reads CASSASGGAGYTF. The CDR3 DNA is TGTGCCAGCAGCGCATCAGGGGGCGCAGGCTACACCTTC.

CDR3 sequence reads: CASSLGGAMADTEAFF. CDR3 bases: TGTGCCAGCAGTTTGGGGGGGGCGATGGCTGACACTGAAGCTTTCTTT. The chain links TRBV28 to TRBJ1-1; D is possibly TRBD1 (6 bases). There are 16 residues in the CDR3. Germline V lookup: CDR1 MDHEN, CDR2 SYDVKM. Trimming left V 3 bases short and J 3 bases short, with 17 bases between.

This chain uses TRBV10-1 with TRBJ2-7; the D gene is possibly TRBD1 (6 bases). Germline V gene sequence: CDR1 WNHNN, CDR2 SYGVQD (reference sequence). This CDR3 is built from 13 residues. V lost 6 bases and J 1 base, leaving 10 bases between the germline ends. This CDR3 is CASSRDTSYEQYF. The CDR3 coding sequence is TGCGCCAGCAGCCGGGACACTTCCTACGAGCAGTACTTC.

The CDR3 nucleotides read TGTGCCAGCAGTACCCGATCGGACAGCACTGGAAAACTGTTTTTT. Its translation: CASSTRSDSTGKLFF. V and J are TRBV6-5 and TRBJ1-4; possibly TRBD1 for D (6 bases). Per germline, CDR1 MNHEY and CDR2 SVGAGI. V lost 5 bases, J lost 10 bases, and 20 bases lay in between. The CDR3 is 15 residues long.

This sequence joins TRBV5-6 and TRBJ2-7, with 8 nucleotides matching TRBD2. With 6 bases clipped from V and 3 bases from J, the junction kept 8 bases outside the gene matches. The CDR3 covers 14 residues. CDR1 SGHDT and CDR2 YYEEEE come from the germline V gene. The CDR3 sequence is CASNSAGVNYEQYF. Here the CDR3 DNA reads TGTGCCAGCAACTCAGCGGGAGTAAACTACGAGCAGTACTTC.